The T cell receptor beta chain described here comes from a study of shared clonotypes between healthy human individuals (dated by TCRdb to the early 2020s). Turning to the overall study: The cohort comprised a couple of women and a few men aged 18 to 49 years. Libraries were prepared and TCR repertoires were sequenced by different laboratories using diverse techniques, in order to increase sequencing depth and limit assay-specific biases. Blood TCR repertoires of about 5 healthy adults were deeply sequenced to estimate repertoire size and the extent of clonotype sharing between individuals. Each donor's leukapheresis produced roughly between roughly 0.85 and 10 billion PBMCs.

In regard to this clone: Its antigen is not yet known. A far bigger clonotype differs at one base, so this is likely a read error.

The donors were healthy, HIV-negative adults with no recently reported acute infections or vaccinations. All donors were Caucasian adults living in Nashville, Tennessee, USA. In the unsorted samples, tens of millions of PBMCs were counted, and genomic DNA was extracted using the QIAamp DNA Blood Mini kit. Blood was obtained by leukapheresis, after which PBMCs were separated by Ficoll-Histopaque density gradient centrifugation and cryopreserved in liquid nitrogen vapor phase. The research as a whole found: Sampling was limited to blood, and TCR repertoires in tissue likely differ from TCR repertoires in blood. The small number of donors limited the genetic and exposure-history diversity represented. Based on pairwise subsampling, the degree of clonotype sharing among donors was expected to be affected by sequencing depth.

TCR CDR3 regions were amplified from genomic DNA by multiplex PCR using the deep immunoSEQ assay. Extracted genomic DNA from each cell subset was spread evenly across all wells of several immunoSEQ 96-well plates, with each plate serving as a replicate. For unsorted PBMC, roughly 300 ng of genomic DNA, equivalent to about 32,000 T cell genomes, went into each replicate PCR. Genomic DNA from unsorted PBMC was sequenced over ten immunoSEQ deep assay plates. Purified libraries were quantified with a Qubit 3.0 fluorometer, sized on a Bioanalyzer 2100, and re-quantified with the KAPA Library Quantification kit. Every immunoSEQ 96-well plate was sequenced on a dedicated single-read 150-cycle Illumina NextSeq 550 flow cell. From the authors' description of their analysis: Because only junctional sequences without quality scores were contained in the immunoSEQ output, filtering matching that applied to full-length reads could not be performed. To assign V/J genes and CDR3, sequences were annotated using PyIR, a Python wrapper for IgBLAST v1.9, with IMGT germline references. Reads with weak V/J assignments (E-value above 1e-6), missing CDR3, stop codons, out-of-frame junctions, or ambiguous translated residues were removed. V3J clonotypes were defined as sequences sharing an identical inferred V gene, J gene, and CDR3 amino acid sequence. To compute the percentage overlap between repertoires, the number of shared unique clonotypes was divided by the size of the smaller repertoire. Three approaches were used to assess repertoire richness: RTK rarefaction, the Chao1 estimator, and Recon v2.1 estimates of unobserved clonotypes. Drawn from immuneACCESS, this table holds only the in-frame rearrangements with V and J called that TCRdb kept. Clones are partly lost; checked studies trace under half to an unresolved V gene and leave the rest unexplained. The V and J calls and clone size come from that table; D and trimming were worked out from the DNA. This sample is represented by around 510,000 clones; roughly four fifths of them were singletons. Together, the top ten hold 12% of the sample.

The CDR3 numbers 15 residues from cysteine through phenylalanine. CDR3 DNA is the only sequence kept; it has 45 bases, read in frame from the first base. For CDR1 and CDR2, the germline V gene lists SQVTM and ANQGSEA. Germline trimming amounts to 7 bases on V and 7 bases on J, with 14 as the count of junction bases outside the gene matches. Sequencing was carried out using PBMCs. The receptor was derived from a woman between 40 and 55 years old in good health. Some clones in this sample may be carry-over from other donors' samples. This receptor chain uses TRBV29-1 and TRBJ2-1; 9 nucleotides in the junction match TRBD1. At the DNA level, the sequence is TGCAGCGCCTACACCGGGACAGGGACTTTTAATGAGCAGTTCTTC. Its translation reads: CSAYTGTGTFNEQFF.